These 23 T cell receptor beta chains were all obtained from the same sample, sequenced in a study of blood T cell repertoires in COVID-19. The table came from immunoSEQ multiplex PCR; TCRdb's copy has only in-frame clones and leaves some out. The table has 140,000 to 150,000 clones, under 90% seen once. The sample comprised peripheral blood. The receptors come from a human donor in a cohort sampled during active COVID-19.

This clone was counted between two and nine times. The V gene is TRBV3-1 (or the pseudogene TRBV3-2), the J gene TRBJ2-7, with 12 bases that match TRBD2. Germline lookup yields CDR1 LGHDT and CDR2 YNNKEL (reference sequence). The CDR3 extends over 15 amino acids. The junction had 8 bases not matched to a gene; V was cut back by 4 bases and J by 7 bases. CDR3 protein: CASSPWTSGIVEQYF. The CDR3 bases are TGTGCCAGCAGCCCATGGACTAGCGGGATTGTGGAGCAGTACTTC.

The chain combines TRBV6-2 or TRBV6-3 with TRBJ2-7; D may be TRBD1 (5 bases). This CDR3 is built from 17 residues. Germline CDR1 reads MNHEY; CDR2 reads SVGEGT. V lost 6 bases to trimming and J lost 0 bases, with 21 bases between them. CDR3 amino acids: CASSKRTGVLYSYEQYF. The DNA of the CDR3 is TGTGCCAGCAGCAAAAGAACAGGTGTCCTATACTCCTACGAGCAGTACTTC.

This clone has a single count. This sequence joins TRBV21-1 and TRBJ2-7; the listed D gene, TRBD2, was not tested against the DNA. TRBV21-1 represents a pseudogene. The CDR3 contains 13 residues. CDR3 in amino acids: CASSNGTTYEQYF. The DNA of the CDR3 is TGTGCCAGCAGCAACGGGACTACCTACGAGCAGTACTTC.

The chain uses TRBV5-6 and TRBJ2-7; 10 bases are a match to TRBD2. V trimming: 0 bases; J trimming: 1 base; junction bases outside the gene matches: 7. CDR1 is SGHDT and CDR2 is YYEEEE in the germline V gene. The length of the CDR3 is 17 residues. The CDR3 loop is CASSLGALLAGSYEQYF. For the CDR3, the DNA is TGTGCCAGCAGCTTGGGGGCCCTACTAGCGGGGTCCTACGAGCAGTACTTC.

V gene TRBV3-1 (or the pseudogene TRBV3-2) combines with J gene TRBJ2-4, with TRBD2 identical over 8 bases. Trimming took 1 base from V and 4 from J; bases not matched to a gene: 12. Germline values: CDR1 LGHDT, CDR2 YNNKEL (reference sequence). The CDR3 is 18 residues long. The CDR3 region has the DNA TGTGCCAGCAGCCAAGTCGTTAGCGGGACTACCTTAAAAAACATTCAGTACTTC. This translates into CASSQVVSGTTLKNIQYF.

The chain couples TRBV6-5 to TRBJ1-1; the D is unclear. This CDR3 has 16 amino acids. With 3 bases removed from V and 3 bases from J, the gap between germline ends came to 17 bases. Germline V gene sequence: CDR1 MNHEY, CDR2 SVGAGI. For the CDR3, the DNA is TGTGCCAGCAGTTATCGGCTCCAACTACCGGACACTGAAGCTTTCTTT. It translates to CASSYRLQLPDTEAFF.

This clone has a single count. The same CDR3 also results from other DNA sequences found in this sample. The DNA of the CDR3 is TGCGCCAGCAGCTTGGGACAGGGAGGTGATACGCAGTATTTT. Encoded protein: CASSLGQGGDTQYF. The chain is built from TRBV5-1 and TRBJ2-3, with D possibly matching TRBD1 (7 bases). The CDR3 covers 14 residues. Per the germline V gene, CDR1 is SGHRS and CDR2 is YFSETQ. Deletions cut 0 bases from V and 6 bases from J, with 11 bases between.

The CDR3 DNA sequence: TGTGCCAGCTCACGGATGCAGGGGGCCCTCCAAGAGACCCAGTACTTC. Translation: CASSRMQGALQETQYF. The chain has TRBV18 and TRBJ2-5, with TRBD1 identical over 8 bases. The germline CDR1 and CDR2 sequences are KGHSH and LQKENI. The length of the CDR3 is 16 residues. V lost 4 bases and J lost 1; bases outside the gene matches: 8. Variable domain in full (rest from reference TRBV18 and TRBJ2-5): NAGVMQNPRHLVRRRGQEARLRCSPMKGHSHVYWYRQLPEEGLKFMVYLQKENIIDESGMPKERFSAEFPKEGPSILRIQQVVRGDSAAYFCASSRMQGALQETQYFGPGTRLLVL.

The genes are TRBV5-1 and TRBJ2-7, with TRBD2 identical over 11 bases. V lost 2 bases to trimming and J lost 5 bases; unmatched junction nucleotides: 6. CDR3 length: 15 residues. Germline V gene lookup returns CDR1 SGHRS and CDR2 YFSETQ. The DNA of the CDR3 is TGCGCCAGCAGCTTAAAGACTAGCGGGACTGACGAGCAGTACTTC. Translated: CASSLKTSGTDEQYF.

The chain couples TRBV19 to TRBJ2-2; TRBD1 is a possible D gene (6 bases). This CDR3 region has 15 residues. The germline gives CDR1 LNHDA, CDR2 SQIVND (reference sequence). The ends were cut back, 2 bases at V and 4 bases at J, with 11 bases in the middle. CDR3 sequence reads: CASSIYRELTGELFF. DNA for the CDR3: TGTGCCAGTAGTATATACAGGGAACTCACCGGGGAGCTGTTTTTT.

CDR3 residues: CASSLNPVPYEQYF. The DNA for the CDR3 is TGTGCCAGCAGCCTAAACCCAGTCCCCTACGAGCAGTACTTC. V usage is TRBV3-1 (or the pseudogene TRBV3-2) and J usage is TRBJ2-7; unclear D gene. The germline gives CDR1 LGHDT, CDR2 YNNKEL (reference sequence). The length of the CDR3 is 14 residues. V shed 4 bases and J shed 2 bases, with 12 bases lying between them.

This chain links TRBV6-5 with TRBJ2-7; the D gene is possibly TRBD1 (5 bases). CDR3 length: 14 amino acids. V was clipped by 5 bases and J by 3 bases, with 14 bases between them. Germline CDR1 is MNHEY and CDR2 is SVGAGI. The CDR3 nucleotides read TGTGCCAGCAGTACCCGACAGTGGGGCTACGAGCAGTACTTC. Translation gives CASSTRQWGYEQYF.

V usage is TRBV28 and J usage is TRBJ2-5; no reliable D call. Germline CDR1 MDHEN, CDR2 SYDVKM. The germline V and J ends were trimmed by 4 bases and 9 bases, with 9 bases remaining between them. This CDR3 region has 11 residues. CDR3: CASSSLLAQYF. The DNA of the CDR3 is TGTGCCAGCAGTTCTCTATTAGCCCAGTACTTC.

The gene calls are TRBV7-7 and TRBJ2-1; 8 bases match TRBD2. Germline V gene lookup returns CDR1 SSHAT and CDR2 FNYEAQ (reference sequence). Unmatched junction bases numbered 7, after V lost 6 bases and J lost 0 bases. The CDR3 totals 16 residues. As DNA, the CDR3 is TGTGCCAGCAGGGGCAACGGGGGGGGCTCCTACAATGAGCAGTTCTTC. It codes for CASRGNGGGSYNEQFF.

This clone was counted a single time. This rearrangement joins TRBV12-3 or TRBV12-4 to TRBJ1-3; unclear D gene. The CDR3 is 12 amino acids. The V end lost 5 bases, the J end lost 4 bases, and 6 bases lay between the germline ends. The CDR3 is CASSQHGNTIYF. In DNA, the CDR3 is TGTGCCAGCAGTCAACACGGAAACACCATATATTTT.

CDR3 sequence (DNA): TGTGCCAGCAGTTACCCAGGTTCCTACGAGCAGTACTTC. Its translation is CASSYPGSYEQYF. The chain couples TRBV27 to TRBJ2-7; unclear D gene. Germline V CDR1 and CDR2: MNHEY, SMNVEV (reference sequence). The CDR3 length is 13 residues. Trimming removed 4 bases at V and 1 base at J, with 8 bases between.

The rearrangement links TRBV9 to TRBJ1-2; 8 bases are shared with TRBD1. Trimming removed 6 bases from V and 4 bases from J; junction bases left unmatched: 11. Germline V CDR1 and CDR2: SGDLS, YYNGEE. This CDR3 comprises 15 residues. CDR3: CASTPGGEGFYGYTF. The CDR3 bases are TGTGCCAGCACCCCAGGGGGCGAGGGATTCTATGGCTACACCTTC.

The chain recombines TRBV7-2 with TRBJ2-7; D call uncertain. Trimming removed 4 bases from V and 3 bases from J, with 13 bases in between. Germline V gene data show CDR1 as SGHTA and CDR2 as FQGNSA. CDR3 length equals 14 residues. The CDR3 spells CASSSALHYYEQYF. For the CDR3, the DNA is TGTGCCAGCAGCTCCGCCCTCCACTACTACGAGCAGTACTTC.

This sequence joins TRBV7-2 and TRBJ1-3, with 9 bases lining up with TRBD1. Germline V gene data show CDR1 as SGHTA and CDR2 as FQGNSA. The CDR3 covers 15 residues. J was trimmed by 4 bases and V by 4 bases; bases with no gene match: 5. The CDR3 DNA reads TGTGCCAGCAGCTCACAGGGGGCGAGGGGAAACACCATATATTTT. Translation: CASSSQGARGNTIYF.

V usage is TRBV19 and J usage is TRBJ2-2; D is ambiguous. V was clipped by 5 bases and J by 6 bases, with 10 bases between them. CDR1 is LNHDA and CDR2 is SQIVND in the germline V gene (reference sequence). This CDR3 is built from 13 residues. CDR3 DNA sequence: TGTGCCAGTAGTCTAACAGAAGCCGGGGAGCTGTTTTTT. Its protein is CASSLTEAGELFF.

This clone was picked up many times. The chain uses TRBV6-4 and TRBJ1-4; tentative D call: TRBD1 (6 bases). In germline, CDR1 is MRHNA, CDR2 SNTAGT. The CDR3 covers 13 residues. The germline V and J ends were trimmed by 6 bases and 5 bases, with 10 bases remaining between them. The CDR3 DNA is TGTGCCAGCAGAGACAGGAGGAATGAAAAACTGTTTTTT. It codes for CASRDRRNEKLFF.

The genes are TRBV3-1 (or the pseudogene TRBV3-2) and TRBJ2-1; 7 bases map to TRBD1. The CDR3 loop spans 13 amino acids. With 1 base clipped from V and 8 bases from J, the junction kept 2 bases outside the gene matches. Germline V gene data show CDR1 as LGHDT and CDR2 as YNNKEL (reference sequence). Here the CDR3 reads CASSQGQGYEQFF. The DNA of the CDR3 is TGTGCCAGCAGCCAAGGACAGGGTTATGAGCAGTTCTTC.

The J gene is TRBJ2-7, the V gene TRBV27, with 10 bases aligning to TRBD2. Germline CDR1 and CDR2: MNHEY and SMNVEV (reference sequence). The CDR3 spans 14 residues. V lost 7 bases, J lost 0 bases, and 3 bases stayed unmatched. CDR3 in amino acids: CASTPSGGSYEQYF. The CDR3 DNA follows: TGTGCCAGCACCCCTAGCGGGGGCTCCTACGAGCAGTACTTC.